This TCR beta chain was recorded in a study of blood T cells in healthy people across ages (dated by TCRdb to the mid-2010s). Turning to the overall study: In model experiments, template switching captured about one uniquely barcoded TCR beta cDNA molecule for every two T cells. The study measured age-related changes in TCR beta repertoire diversity using deep sequencing normalized with unique cDNA molecular identifiers. Two additional independent replicas of 1 million unique cDNA reads from the same blood draw were analyzed for two donors (one aged 18 to 30 and one aged 80 or older). The donors were split into four age groups: young (average about 15 years), middle-aged (about 40), aged (roughly 60) and long-lived (roughly 77). To avoid experimental bias, donors of different ages were randomly spread across the sequencing lanes. Overall study outcomes, separate from this receptor: Observed TCR beta diversity per million T cells fell roughly linearly with age, and a significant reduction was already apparent by age roughly 40. The long-lived group showed more naive CD4+ T cells, fewer expanded clones and increased TCR diversity than the aged group, suggesting age selection. Because the CMV infection status of the donors was unknown, age-related changes in expanded clonotypes may potentially have been confounded. Estimates of total diversity based on one million sequenced T cells were considered lower bounds and underestimates. There was a strong correlation between observed TCR beta diversity and the percentage of naive T cells measured by flow cytometry. Bulk unsorted PBMC profiling prevented conclusive comparison of naive and antigen-experienced compartments.

Donors were 30 to 45 systemically healthy Caucasian individuals from Russia aged roughly 6 to 90 years. Each donor gave approximately 9.4 milliliters of peripheral blood, drawn into EDTA-treated Vacutainer tubes. Ficoll-Paque density-gradient centrifugation was used to isolate PBMCs, with at least 6.5 million obtained per sample. Total RNA was extracted from PBMCs with Trizol reagent, with at least 5 micrograms obtained per sample. For every donor, an aliquot of PBMCs went through flow cytometry to measure the percentages of naive CD45RAhigh/CD27high T cells. From V the trimming removes 7 bases and from J it removes 1 base, while the gene matches leave 3 bases of the junction unaccounted for. There are 14 amino acids in the CDR3, from cysteine to phenylalanine inclusive. Only the CDR3 DNA stays, 42 bases, in frame from base 1. From a lookup of the germline V gene (reference sequence), CDR1 and CDR2 are LNHDA and SQIVND.

Libraries came from 5' RACE. The sample was run on an Illumina HiSeq 2500. A second PCR of about 7 to 12 cycles was run with a J-beta primer mix and a sample-barcoded 5' primer. A unique molecular identifier was introduced onto each TCR beta cDNA molecule by a template-switch 5' adaptor carrying 12 random nucleotides. Each sample yielded at least 3 million CDR3-containing paired-end reads. The Mint cDNA synthesis kit, primed by a TRBC-specific oligonucleotide, was used to synthesize first-strand cDNA from all RNA. Following uracil-DNA glycosylase treatment, all cDNA underwent a first 18-cycle PCR with the universal primers M1SS and BC2_uni_R. On the study's bioinformatics: For normalization, 1 million high-quality reads were randomly selected from each sample, with every read carrying a distinct molecular identifier. Instead of being binned into consensus sequences, reads that shared molecular identifiers were thrown out. MiTCR, with a Q25 quality threshold and the strictest error-elimination algorithm, was used for CDR3 identification, clonotype clustering and error correction. A nonparametric unseen species model with Euler transformation was used to estimate lower-bound total TCR beta diversity. TCRdb trimmed the raw reads at Q25, called clones with MiXCR and kept productive beta chains. Every distinct CDR3 protein forms one entry, paired with its most common genes and DNA. The V and J calls come from TCRdb's annotation, not from the publication. This sample has roughly 1,500,000 distinct CDR3 sequences in its table, and about 32% of those were observed once. The ten largest clones add up to about 11% of the sample.

Note on this clonotype: Its target antigen remains unknown. Base-call qualities are not available, and no considerably larger clone is one nucleotide away.

The rearrangement combines TRBV19 with TRBJ1-1, with 10 bases aligning to TRBD1. Material for sequencing was blood. The sequence was obtained from a woman in her 30s in good health. The base sequence is TGTGCCAGTAAGAGGGACAGGGGGAACACTGAAGCTTTCTTT. Its coded protein is CASKRDRGNTEAFF. The variable domain in full, with residues beyond the CDR3 obtained from the reference TRBV19 and TRBJ1-1 genes, is DGGITQSPKYLFRKEGQNVTLSCEQNLNHDAMYWYRQDPGQGLRLIYYSQIVNDFQKGDIAEGYSVSREKKESFPLTVTSAQKNPTAFYLCASKRDRGNTEAFFGQGTRLTVV.